Sequencing of this T cell receptor beta chain was carried out in a study of Graves' ophthalmopathy and Graves' hyperthyroidism. This clonotype appeared many times. Its antigen is undetermined. This CDR3 has 14 amino acids. V lost 5 bases and J lost 5; bases outside the gene matches: 8. The hyperthyroidism patients had a new diagnosis of under 2 months' duration and were aged 18 to 65. Excluded: other autoimmune disease, uncontrolled infection, pregnancy or lactation. Thyroid ultrasound, orbital computed tomography, TRAb, serum thyroxine and clinical symptoms formed the basis of diagnosis. Transcripts of RNA were the source for amplifying TCR beta CDR3 regions. An initial RT-PCR round employing HTBI primers preceded a second-round multiplex PCR. Using its own MiXCR run on the multiplex PCR reads, TCRdb lists one record per CDR3 protein. The sample shows around 520,000 distinct CDR3 sequences, under 40% of them seen only once.

Findings and limits, study-wide: Detection in blood was also observed for most expanded thyroid clonotypes above 0.001 frequency.

The TCR sequence derives from an adult man with Graves' hyperthyroidism. The rearrangement links TRBV12-3 or TRBV12-4 to TRBJ1-1; 7 nucleotides align to TRBD1. The material sequenced was peripheral blood or thyroid tissue (not recorded which). The CDR3 loop reads CASSRDRSVTEAFF. The CDR3 nucleotides read TGTGCCAGCAGTCGGGACAGAAGCGTGACTGAAGCTTTCTTT.